This record concerns one TCR beta chain sequence. No antigen is known for it. Constant-segment primers and 5'RACE yielded cDNA libraries for TCR alpha and TCR beta, each carrying sample barcodes and UMIs. TCRdb reanalysed the 5' RACE reads using MiXCR and keeps one entry per CDR3 protein. The sample holds about 55,000 distinct CDR3 sequences; 25% to 30% are singletons and the top ten take roughly 45%. The junction had 7 bases not matched to a gene; V was cut back by 5 bases and J by 4 bases. Germline V CDR1 and CDR2: MRHNA, SNTAGT. The CDR3 covers 15 residues. These data come from a study of T-cell memory formation after mild COVID-19. Looking at the study overall: TCR clusters mostly belonged to single donors.

General study points: Detection of some responders pre-infection suggested pre-existing cross-reactive memory T cells participated.

The source is a man aged 18-30 years who had mild COVID-19 (a few samples of this study predate the infection). Cell type and time point are not known. What was sequenced was PBMCs or a T cell subset sorted from them (not recorded which). The chain combines TRBV6-4 with TRBJ2-5; 10 bases match TRBD2. The CDR3: CASSYQAGGRETQYF. Here the CDR3 DNA reads TGTGCCAGCAGTTACCAAGCGGGGGGGCGAGAGACCCAGTACTTC.